Presented here are 5 T cell receptor beta chains from one specimen sequenced in a study of blood T cell repertoires in COVID-19. Profiling relied on immunoSEQ multiplex PCR, and the TCRdb table lists in-frame clones only, not all of them. The sample yields 100,000 to 150,000 clones, around nine tenths seen once. Input material: peripheral blood. All receptors come from a man aged 50 to 60 with COVID-19, enrolled during active disease.

V usage is TRBV12-3 or TRBV12-4 and J usage is TRBJ2-1; TRBD2 might be the D (6 bases). This CDR3 contains 12 residues. V was clipped by 5 bases and J by 14 bases, with 16 bases between them. This CDR3 is CASSTAGREKFF. As DNA, the CDR3 is TGTGCCAGCAGTACAGCGGGTCGTGAAAAGTTCTTC.

This clone was detected only a few times. The chain has TRBV7-9 and TRBJ2-1; 9 nucleotides agree with TRBD2. Unmatched junction bases numbered 4, after V lost 0 bases and J lost 7 bases. Germline CDR1 SEHNR, CDR2 FQNEAQ (reference sequence). This CDR3 is 15 amino acids long. CDR3 protein: CASSLALAGMNEQFF. CDR3 coding DNA: TGTGCCAGCAGCTTAGCACTAGCGGGCATGAATGAGCAGTTCTTC.

The V call is TRBV21-1, the J call TRBJ2-7; no DNA check was done on the table's D call, TRBD2. TRBV21-1 is a pseudogene locus. CDR3 length: 18 amino acids. CDR3: CASSNRGTSGGGMNEQYV. For the CDR3, the DNA is TGTGCCAGCAGCAATAGAGGGACTAGCGGGGGTGGCATGAACGAGCAGTACGTC.

The chain recombines TRBV9 with TRBJ2-3, with TRBD1 as a possible D gene (6 bases). This CDR3 has 16 residues. Trimming removed 3 bases at V and 3 bases at J, with 17 bases between. Germline CDR1 is SGDLS and CDR2 is YYNGEE. The CDR3 sequence: CASSAPRDKETDTQYF. CDR3 coding DNA: TGTGCCAGCAGCGCGCCCCGGGACAAGGAAACAGATACGCAGTATTTT.

This chain links TRBV2 with TRBJ2-3, with TRBD2 matching 13 bases. CDR3 size: 18 residues. Germline V gene data show CDR1 as SNHLY and CDR2 as FYNNEI. The V gene end was trimmed by 4 bases and the J gene end by 0 bases; junction bases not matched to a gene: 7. DNA of the CDR3: TGTGCCAGCAGTGGACTAGCGGGAGGCCCCCTTAGCACAGATACGCAGTATTTT. Its translation: CASSGLAGGPLSTDTQYF.